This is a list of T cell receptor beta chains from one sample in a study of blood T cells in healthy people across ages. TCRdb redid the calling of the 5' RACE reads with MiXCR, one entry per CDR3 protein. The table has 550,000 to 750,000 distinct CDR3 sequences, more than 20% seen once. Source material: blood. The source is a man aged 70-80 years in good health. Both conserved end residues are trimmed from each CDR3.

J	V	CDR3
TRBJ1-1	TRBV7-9	ASSLDRGYTEAF
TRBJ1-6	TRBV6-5	ASSYSENSPLH
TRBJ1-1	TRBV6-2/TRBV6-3	ASSYSIAGVGDEAF
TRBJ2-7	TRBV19	ASSSWSNYEQY
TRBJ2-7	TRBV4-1	ASSREIGSYEQY
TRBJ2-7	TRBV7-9	ASSSQREVSYEQY
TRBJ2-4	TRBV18	ASSPGWDTSKNIQY
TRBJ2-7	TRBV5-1	ASSLEGGSRVKQY
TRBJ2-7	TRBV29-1	SVEGGTSGYEQY
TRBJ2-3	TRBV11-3	ASRAVLGADTQY
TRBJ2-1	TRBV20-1	SAPLGGSSYNEQF
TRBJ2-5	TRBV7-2	ASSPQGSSRWQETQY
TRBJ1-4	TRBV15	ATSRSPSQASGEKLF
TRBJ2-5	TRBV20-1	SASPSGTTEETQY
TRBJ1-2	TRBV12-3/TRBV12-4	ASSPTGGLEGYT
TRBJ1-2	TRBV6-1	ASSAQTDRNYGYT
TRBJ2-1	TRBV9	ASSVRSGRIASGGYNEQF
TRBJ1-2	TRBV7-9	ASSPRESNYGYT
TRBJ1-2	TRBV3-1	ASSQGSGQTYNYGYT
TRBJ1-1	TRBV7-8	ASRNPYRGRTEAF
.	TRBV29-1	SAIASYEQY
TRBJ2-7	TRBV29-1	SAGQDLAYEQY
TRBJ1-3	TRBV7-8	ASSLSSGARGNTIY
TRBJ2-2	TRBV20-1	SAGQGSHTGELF
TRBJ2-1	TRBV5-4	ASSLGLRNNEQF
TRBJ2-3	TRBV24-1	ATSDSEGLADTQY
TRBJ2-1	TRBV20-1	SARDFGAYNEQF
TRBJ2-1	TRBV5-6	ASSPAPTSYNEQF
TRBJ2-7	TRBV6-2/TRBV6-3	ASSYRGIQGTYEQY
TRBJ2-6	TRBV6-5	ASRGVAGANVLT
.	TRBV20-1	SASSTDFSYEQY
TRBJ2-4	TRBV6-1	ASSDPGALDIQY
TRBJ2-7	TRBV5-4	ASSSGTAVGEQY
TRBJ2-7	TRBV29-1	SVGTSGRSVEQY
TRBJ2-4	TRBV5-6	ASSSPGLARLAKNIQY
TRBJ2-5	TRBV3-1	ASSQGGRAGETQY
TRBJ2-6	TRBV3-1	ASSQISGANVLT
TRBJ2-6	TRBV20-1	SATPRSGANVLT
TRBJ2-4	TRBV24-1	ATSDPRQDIQY
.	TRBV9	ASSVGQGRSYEQY
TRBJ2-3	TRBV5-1	ASRKAVTDTQY
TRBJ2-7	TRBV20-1	SARQGSNLFP
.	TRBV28	ASSLLGSFYEQY
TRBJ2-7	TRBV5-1	ASRLGTSGAYEQY
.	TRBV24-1	ATSDPRLAGDQF
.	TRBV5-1	ASSLALSGTYNEQF
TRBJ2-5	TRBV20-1	SASLGTGKETQY
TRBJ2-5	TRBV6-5	ASSYSNLVYQETQY
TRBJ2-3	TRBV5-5	ASSATGTGISRVTDTQY
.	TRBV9	ASSAGLAKTYEQY
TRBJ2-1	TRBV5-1	ASSAWTSQEQF
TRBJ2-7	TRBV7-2	ASSPTSGATYEQY
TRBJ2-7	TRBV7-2	ASSFRQGSSYEQY
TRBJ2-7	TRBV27	ASNRAGGTYEQY
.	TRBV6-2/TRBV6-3	ASSLLGLAGRETQY